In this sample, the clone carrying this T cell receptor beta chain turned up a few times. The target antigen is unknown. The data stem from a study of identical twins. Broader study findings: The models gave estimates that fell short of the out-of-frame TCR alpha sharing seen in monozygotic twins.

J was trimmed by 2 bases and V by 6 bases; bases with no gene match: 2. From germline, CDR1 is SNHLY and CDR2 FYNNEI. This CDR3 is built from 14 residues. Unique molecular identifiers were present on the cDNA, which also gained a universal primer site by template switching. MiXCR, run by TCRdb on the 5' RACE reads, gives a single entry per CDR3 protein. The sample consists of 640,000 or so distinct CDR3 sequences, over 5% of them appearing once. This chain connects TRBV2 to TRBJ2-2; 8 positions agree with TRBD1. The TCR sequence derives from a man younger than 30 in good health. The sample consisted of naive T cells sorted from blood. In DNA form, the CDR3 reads TGTGCCAGCAGGACAGGGGTAAACACCGGGGAGCTGTTTTTT. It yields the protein CASRTGVNTGELFF.